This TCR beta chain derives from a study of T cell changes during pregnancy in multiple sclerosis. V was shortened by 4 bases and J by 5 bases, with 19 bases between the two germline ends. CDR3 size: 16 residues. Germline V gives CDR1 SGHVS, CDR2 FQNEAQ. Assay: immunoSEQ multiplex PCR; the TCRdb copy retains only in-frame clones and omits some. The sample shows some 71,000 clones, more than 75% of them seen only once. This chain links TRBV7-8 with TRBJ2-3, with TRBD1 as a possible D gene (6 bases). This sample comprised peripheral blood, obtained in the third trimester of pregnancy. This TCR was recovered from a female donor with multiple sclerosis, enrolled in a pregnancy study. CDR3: CASSSQRGSNRDTQYF. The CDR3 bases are TGTGCCAGCAGCTCTCAAAGGGGGTCGAATCGAGATACGCAGTATTTT.